This TCR beta chain is from a study of cytomegalovirus exposure and HLA in healthy donors. The CDR3 consists of 14 residues. Germline V gene data show CDR1 as MDHEN and CDR2 as SYDVKM. V lost 8 bases, J lost 1 base, and 3 bases stayed unmatched. Study outcomes and limitations: CMV serostatus alone was available as immune exposure information. TCR sequences were mostly rare, though some public TCRs occurred in many donors. In an earlier analysis, in around 590 donors, most V segments appeared productive either ~90% or ~30% of the time. It was likely that a cluster of highly shared sequence variants was a sequencing artifact.

About this clone itself: Its specificity is not known.

PCR employed 60 Vbeta and 13 Jbeta primers. Some clones are missing from TCRdb's copy, which holds only in-frame ones; the method was immunoSEQ multiplex PCR. Its table lists about 130,000 clones. This clonotype was obtained from a man aged 40-55 years in good health and CMV-seronegative. The genes are TRBV28 and TRBJ2-2; 8 nucleotides line up with TRBD1. Material for sequencing was PBMCs. This CDR3 is CASAGQGNTGELFF. In DNA form, the CDR3 reads TGTGCCAGCGCAGGACAGGGGAACACCGGGGAGCTGTTTTTT.